Below are 8 T cell receptor beta chains sequenced from a single sample in a study of spatial heterogeneity in lung cancer. Findings and limits, study-wide: Counts of expanded alpha and beta TCRs within tumors tracked the tumor nonsynonymous mutation count.

TCRdb re-analysed the 5' RACE reads in MiXCR, keeping a single row per CDR3 protein. The data hold 3,000 or so distinct CDR3 sequences, with 17% observed a single time. For these receptors, no antigen is known. Time point meaning: sample taken at primary tumor resection. Sequencing used lung tumor tissue, obtained at surgery. The receptors come from a male donor with early-stage non-small cell lung cancer.

Within the sample, this clonotype is medium-sized. The chain is built from TRBV12-3 or TRBV12-4 and TRBJ2-1; TRBD2 agrees at 7 bases. V shed 0 bases and J 10 bases; nucleotides not matched to a gene: 12. The CDR3 loop spans 16 amino acids. The CDR3 DNA sequence: TGTGCCAGCAGTTTAGCGTCTAGCGGAGGGAGTCGGGAGCAGTTCTTC. Protein: CASSLASSGGSREQFF.

By proportion, this clonotype is medium-sized. This chain links TRBV7-2 with TRBJ2-7; the D call may be TRBD1 or TRBD2 (5 bases each). V lost 2 bases to trimming and J lost 6 bases, with 8 bases between them. The CDR3 loop spans 12 amino acids. CDR1 SGHTA and CDR2 FQGNSA come from the germline V gene. CDR3 in amino acids: CASSLMGTEQYF. DNA of the CDR3: TGTGCCAGCAGCTTAATGGGGACCGAGCAGTACTTC.

A few counts support this clonotype. The chain links TRBV12-3 or TRBV12-4 to TRBJ2-7; D possibly uses TRBD1 or TRBD2 (6 bases each). V lost 5 bases to trimming and J lost 7 bases, with 9 bases between them. The CDR3 runs 11 residues. CDR3 nucleotides: TGTGCCAGCAGTATAGGGGGGGAGCAGTACTTC. This sequence encodes CASSIGGEQYF.

V is TRBV29-1 and J is TRBJ2-7; D is unclear. V gave up 0 bases and J gave up 0 bases, with 6 bases separating them. Germline V CDR1 and CDR2: SQVTM, ANQGSEA. This CDR3 spans 13 amino acids. In DNA form, the CDR3 reads TGCAGCGTTGAAGAGGGCACCTCCTACGAGCAGTACTTC. Translation: CSVEEGTSYEQYF.

The rearrangement links TRBV6-2 or TRBV6-3 to TRBJ2-1, with D perhaps TRBD1 (6 bases). V lost 7 bases and J 5 bases, leaving 15 bases between the germline ends. The CDR3 sequence is 14 residues long. CDR1 is MNHEY, CDR2 SVGEGT, per germline. CDR3 residues: CASTQGYGDNEQFF. The CDR3 DNA reads TGTGCCAGCACACAGGGATACGGGGACAATGAGCAGTTCTTC.

In its sample, this clonotype was seen a few times. The rearrangement links TRBV4-1 to TRBJ1-2, with D hard to call. The CDR3 has 14 amino acids. The V and J ends lost 0 bases and 7 bases respectively, with 12 bases between them. Germline V gives CDR1 MGHRA, CDR2 YSYEKL. The CDR3 loop is CASSQEGGLRGYTF. The DNA of the CDR3 is TGCGCCAGCAGCCAAGAGGGCGGCCTTCGTGGCTACACCTTC.

In its sample, this clonotype ranks as medium-sized. V is TRBV30 and J is TRBJ2-6; 7 bases match TRBD1. CDR1 and CDR2 (germline): GTSNPN, SVGIG (reference sequence). Trimming took 5 bases from V and 0 from J; bases not matched to a gene: 7. The CDR3 runs 16 residues. CDR3 DNA: TGTGCCTGGTGGGACAGCTCAGTCTCTGGGGCCAACGTCCTGACTTTC. Translation: CAWWDSSVSGANVLTF.

This clonotype is medium-sized in the sample. This rearrangement joins TRBV5-6 to TRBJ2-3, with 13 bases aligning to TRBD2. Germline assignment: CDR1 SGHDT and CDR2 YYEEEE. The V and J ends lost 0 bases and 6 bases, in that order; junction bases with no gene match: 7. The CDR3 runs to 17 residues. The CDR3 reads CASSLARTSGGRDTQYF. The CDR3 DNA follows: TGTGCCAGCAGCTTGGCCAGGACTAGCGGGGGTCGGGATACGCAGTATTTT.